One T cell receptor beta chain is described in this entry. This clonotype was counted a few times. Its antigen is currently not known. No much larger clonotype is one base removed from it; base qualities were not supplied. The V and J ends are trimmed by 0 bases and 0 bases, leaving 9 bases between them. From a lookup of the germline V gene, CDR1 and CDR2 are SGHTA and FQGNSA. From the cysteine through the phenylalanine, the CDR3 covers 15 amino acids. Only CDR3 DNA is held: 45 bases, read in frame from base 1. This specimen comes from a study of identical twins (dated by TCRdb to about 2016). Regarding the study in general: To test whether fetal clonotypes persist, this study deep-sequenced TCR alpha and beta repertoires from monozygotic twins, from unrelated adults of various ages, and from cord blood. Replicate twin experiments were performed at different times using different library preparation protocols to rule out contamination.

The study at large found these results: Excess twin sharing in beta out-of-frame sequences was weaker because fewer shared sequences lowered the signal-to-noise ratio. Abundant cord blood beta clonotypes carried fewer insertions; young adult naive repertoires showed a weaker similar trend, while memory repertoires showed none. Invariant T cells such as MAIT and iNKT could partly confound zero-insertion analyses, although diverse VJ usage argued against such confounding for most clonotypes. Compared with coincidental sharing between unrelated individuals, out-of-frame TCR alpha sequences shared between twins had an excess of sequences with low generation probability. Because the same donors could not be followed over many years, the conclusions depended on cross-sectional statistical analysis. In monozygotic twins, out-of-frame TCR alpha sharing was systematically underestimated by recombination models, although the models agreed with sharing between unrelated individuals.

Library construction relied on 5' RACE. The sequencer was an Illumina HiSeq 2000. Template switching added a universal primer binding site, and the final cDNA carried a unique molecular identifier that allowed TCR cDNA molecules to be counted accurately. First-strand cDNA for TCR alpha and beta chains was synthesized from specific primers in the conserved constant-segment region. To control for contamination, every cDNA library was double barcoded, receiving both a SMART-Mk sample barcode and Illumina barcodes. TruSeq adapter sequences, together with Illumina sample barcodes, were added in two successive PCR steps. The Illumina HiSeq platform was used with custom primers to sequence TCR alpha and beta cDNA libraries. Processing in the source paper ran as follows. MiGEC processed the raw reads to extract unique molecular identifiers, while MiXCR was used to determine the CDR3 positions. For each individual, recombination models were inferred using an EM algorithm with the repgenHMM and IGoR tools. Shared clonotype analysis was performed with the tcR package in R, normalizing sharing by the product of cloneset sizes. To study raw recombination without the effects of thymic and clonal selection, out-of-frame nonproductive sequences were analyzed. Through fastp at Q25 and MiXCR, TCRdb rebuilt clones from the public reads, retaining in-frame beta chains. Each CDR3 protein appears once, grouped with its most common genes and DNA. The V and J calls shown here were made by TCRdb, not taken from the authors' results. The sample data list under 300,000 distinct CDR3 sequences, and roughly 13% of these were observed just once. The top ten clones comprise more than 3.5% of the sample.

Every donor was a healthy Caucasian. Three pairs of female monozygotic twins, all aged roughly 18 to 29 years, were included in the twin cohort. Miltenyi CD45RO+ enrichment and human naive T-cell isolation kits were used to isolate memory (CD45RO+) and naive T cells from PBMC. The sample also formed part of further work on yellow fever vaccine responses in identical twins. As that second paper reports: According to the authors, in identical twins the way T cells responded to vaccination appeared partly convergent and partly personalized. Focusing on identical twins, the study followed the T cell clones that responded to the vaccine, and did so with precision.

The sequencing input was memory (CD45RO+) T cells sorted from blood. The meaning of the sample's cell subset or site label: CD45RO+ enriched T cells. This sequence was found in a woman between 18 and 29 years old in good health. This sequence uses TRBV7-2 and TRBJ2-7, with the D assignment possibly TRBD1 or TRBD2, given 6 matching bases for each. The nucleotide sequence is TGTGCCAGCAGCTTAGCGGGGGGCCACTCCTACGAGCAGTACTTC. Its amino acids are CASSLAGGHSYEQYF.